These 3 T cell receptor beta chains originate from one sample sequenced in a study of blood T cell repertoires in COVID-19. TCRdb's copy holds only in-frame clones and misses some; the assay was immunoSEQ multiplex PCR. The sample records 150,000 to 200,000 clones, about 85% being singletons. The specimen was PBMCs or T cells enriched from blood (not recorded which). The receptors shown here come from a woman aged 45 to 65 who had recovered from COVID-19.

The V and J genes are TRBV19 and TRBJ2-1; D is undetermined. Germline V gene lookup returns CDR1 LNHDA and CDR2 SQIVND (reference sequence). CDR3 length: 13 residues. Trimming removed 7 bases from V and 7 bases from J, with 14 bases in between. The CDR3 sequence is CASNQIGVNEQFF. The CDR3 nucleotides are TGTGCCAGTAATCAAATCGGAGTAAATGAGCAGTTCTTC.

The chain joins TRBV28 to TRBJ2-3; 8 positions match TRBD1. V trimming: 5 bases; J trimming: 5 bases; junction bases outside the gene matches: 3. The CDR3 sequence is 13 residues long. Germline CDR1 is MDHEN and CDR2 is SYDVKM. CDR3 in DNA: TGTGCCAGCAGTGCAGGGGGCGTAGATACGCAGTATTTT. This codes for CASSAGGVDTQYF.

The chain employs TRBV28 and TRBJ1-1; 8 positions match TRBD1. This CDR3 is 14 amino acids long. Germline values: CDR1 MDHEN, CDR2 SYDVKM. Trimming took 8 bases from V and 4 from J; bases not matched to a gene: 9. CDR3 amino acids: CASHKDTGGTEAFF. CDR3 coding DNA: TGTGCCAGCCACAAAGATACAGGGGGCACTGAAGCTTTCTTT.